Below are 22 T cell receptor beta chains sequenced from a single sample in a study of T cells in Graves' hyperthyroidism and ophthalmopathy. TCR beta CDR3 regions were amplified from RNA. In the first-round RT-PCR of the TCR CDR3, the HTBI primer set was used. TCRdb itself ran the multiplex PCR reads through MiXCR, one entry per CDR3 protein. The sample lists over 250,000 distinct CDR3 sequences, roughly 15% seen once, with 30% to 35% in the top ten. Sequenced sample: blood. These receptors were obtained from a woman in her forties with Graves' ophthalmopathy.

The chain combines TRBV3-1 with TRBJ1-2; tentative D call: TRBD1 (6 bases). Looked up from germline, CDR1 is LGHDT and CDR2 is YNNKEL (reference sequence). V dropped 2 bases and J dropped 3 bases, with 10 bases sitting between them. This CDR3 is built from 14 residues. CDR3 sequence: CASSQKDRYYGYTF. The CDR3 nucleotides are TGTGCCAGCAGCCAAAAAGACAGGTACTATGGCTACACCTTC.

A remark on this clonotype: One end of the junction does not line up with germline, which may come from a read error. J is TRBJ2-1 and V is TRBV19; no clear D. Germline lookup yields CDR1 LNHDA and CDR2 SQIVND (reference sequence). The CDR3 has 14 residues. The CDR3 spells CASSIVYWDGEQSF. DNA for the CDR3: TGTGCCAGTAGTATAGTTTACTGGGATGGTGAGCAGTCCTTC.

This clonotype was recorded at least ten times. The J gene is TRBJ2-1, the V gene TRBV20-1, with a weak D call TRBD2 (6 bases). Germline CDR1 and CDR2: DFQATT and SNEGSKA (reference sequence). CDR3 length: 16 amino acids. Trimming cost V 3 bases and J 8 bases, with 23 bases left between them. In nucleotides, the CDR3 is TGCAGTGCTAGGCCCGACCTCGGGGGAACCCTTTATGAGCAGTTCTTC. Protein sequence: CSARPDLGGTLYEQFF.

This clonotype was observed at least ten times. The chain uses TRBV12-3 or TRBV12-4 and TRBJ2-5; perhaps TRBD2 as D (5 bases). Trimming removed 5 bases from V and 5 bases from J, with 21 bases in between. CDR3 length equals 16 residues. The CDR3 reads CASSTTRLRRGETQYF. The CDR3 DNA is TGTGCCAGCAGTACGACCCGACTACGCCGCGGCGAGACCCAGTACTTC.

The chain recombines TRBV5-1 with TRBJ2-5, with 9 bases identical to TRBD2. The germline V gene encodes CDR1 SGHRS and CDR2 YFSETQ. CDR3 size: 13 residues. Losses at the gene ends were 4 bases for V and 4 bases for J; bases not matched to a gene: 2. CDR3 nucleotide sequence: TGCGCCAGCAGCAATAGCGGGGGAGAGACCCAGTACTTC. Encoded protein: CASSNSGGETQYF. The whole variable domain, filled in from reference TRBV5-1 and TRBJ2-5, reads KAGVTQTPRYLIKTRGQQVTLSCSPISGHRSVSWYQQTPGQGLQFLFEYFSETQRNKGNFPGRFSGRQFSNSRSEMNVSTLELGDSALYLCASSNSGGETQYFGPGTRLLVL.

This clonotype was seen only a few times. CDR3 DNA sequence: TGTGCCAGTAGTGTCGGACAGGTCCAGTCCAATGAGCAGTTCTTC. Translating it yields CASSVGQVQSNEQFF. The chain recombines TRBV19 with TRBJ2-1, with 7 nucleotides matching TRBD1. The CDR3 consists of 15 residues. Trimming removed 5 bases from V and 6 bases from J; junction bases left unmatched: 10. Germline V gene lookup returns CDR1 LNHDA and CDR2 SQIVND (reference sequence).

The chain couples TRBV7-2 to TRBJ2-2; D is uncertain. The germline gives CDR1 SGHTA, CDR2 FQGNSA. Trimming cost V 3 bases and J 1 base, with 3 bases left between them. The CDR3 runs to 13 residues. CDR3 nucleotides: TGTGCCAGCAGCTTTTGGAACACCGGGGAGCTGTTTTTT. Translating it yields CASSFWNTGELFF.

This clonotype was counted ten times or more. The chain combines TRBV20-1 with TRBJ1-1, with D possibly matching TRBD1 (6 bases). V shed 6 bases and J shed 5 bases, with 13 bases lying between them. This CDR3 comprises 12 residues. Looked up from germline, CDR1 is DFQATT and CDR2 is SNEGSKA (reference sequence). The CDR3 DNA follows: TGCAGTGCGGTGGGGGCGAGGACTGAAGCTTTCTTT. Protein product: CSAVGARTEAFF.

This clonotype was recorded at least ten times. J is TRBJ2-7 and V is TRBV4-2; D not resolved. Trimming pared 4 bases from V and 0 bases from J, leaving 13 bases between. The CDR3 runs to 15 residues. The germline CDR1 and CDR2 sequences are LGHNA and YNFKEQ. The CDR3 DNA sequence: TGTGCCAGCAGCCTATCAGGTTCGAGCTCCTACGAGCAGTACTTC. This sequence encodes CASSLSGSSSYEQYF.

This clonotype was found a few times. This chain links TRBV12-3 or TRBV12-4 with TRBJ2-1, with 7 bases aligning to TRBD2. J was trimmed by 14 bases and V by 3 bases; bases with no gene match: 10. The CDR3 length is 13 residues. DNA for the CDR3: TGTGCCAGCAGTTTCCGGCTAAGCGGGACCGAGTTCTTC. This encodes CASSFRLSGTEFF.

This clonotype was found many times. J is TRBJ2-7 and V is TRBV11-2; D may be TRBD1 or TRBD2 (6 bases each). The CDR3 is made up of 14 amino acids. Germline CDR1 SGHAT, CDR2 FQNNGV. Deletions cut 2 bases from V and 7 bases from J, with 15 bases between. The CDR3 sequence: CASSLNVGGGEQYF. The CDR3 nucleotides read TGTGCCAGCAGCTTAAACGTTGGAGGGGGAGAGCAGTACTTC.

Points on this clonotype: This may be a read error, as it is one base from a much larger clone. This sequence joins TRBV12-3 or TRBV12-4 and TRBJ2-6; D is possibly TRBD1 or TRBD2 (5 bases each). The CDR3 covers 15 residues. CDR3 in amino acids: CASSSTVTGANLLTF. For the CDR3, the DNA is TGTGCCAGCAGTTCGACAGTTACCGGGGCCAACCTCCTGACTTTC.

This clonotype was recorded a few times. The chain uses TRBV7-2 and TRBJ2-1, with 11 bases matching TRBD2. J was trimmed by 0 bases and V by 5 bases; bases with no gene match: 3. Per germline, CDR1 SGHTA and CDR2 FQGNSA. CDR3 length equals 16 residues. CDR3 sequence (DNA): TGTGCCAGCAGCACAACTAGCGGGAGCTCCTACAATGAGCAGTTCTTC. It specifies CASSTTSGSSYNEQFF.

This clonotype was recorded many times. The V call is TRBV12-3 or TRBV12-4, the J call TRBJ2-1, with 9 bases fitting TRBD1. With V trimmed by 4 bases and J by 5 bases, 6 bases remained unmatched. The CDR3 spans 15 residues. CDR3 sequence reads: CASSSDRGINNEQFF. DNA for the CDR3: TGTGCCAGCAGTTCCGACAGGGGGATAAACAATGAGCAGTTCTTC.

The rearrangement joins TRBV19 to TRBJ2-5, with D perhaps matching TRBD2 (5 bases). The CDR3 has 14 amino acids. Trimming left V 6 bases short and J 4 bases short, with 15 bases between. Looked up from germline, CDR1 is LNHDA and CDR2 is SQIVND (reference sequence). CDR3 coding DNA: TGTGCCAGTAGCTCCGGACGAGGGCGAGAGACCCAGTACTTC. Its translation is CASSSGRGRETQYF.

The table lists this clonotype with many counts. The chain joins TRBV6-1 to TRBJ1-5; 8 bases are a match to TRBD1. Germline V gene lookup returns CDR1 MNHNS and CDR2 SASEGT. The CDR3 length is 18 residues. J was trimmed by 0 bases and V by 6 bases; bases with no gene match: 13. The DNA of the CDR3 is TGTGCCAGCAGGATTTCGCGGTCAGGGGGCCTTAGCAATCAGCCCCAGCATTTT. Encoded protein: CASRISRSGGLSNQPQHF.

Note on this clonotype: This may arise from a read error, as a much more abundant clone is one base away. V is TRBV24-1 and J is TRBJ2-1; 7 bases fit TRBD1. V was clipped by 9 bases and J by 0 bases; unmatched bases: 4. This CDR3 contains 14 residues. The V gene's germline CDR1 is KGHDR and CDR2 SFDVKD. This CDR3 reads CATEDRISYNEQFF. CDR3 bases: TGTGCCACCGAGGACAGGATCTCCTACAATGAGCAGTTCTTC.

This rearrangement joins TRBV7-6 to TRBJ1-1; 7 bases fit TRBD1. The CDR3 spans 15 residues. V trimming: 1 base; J trimming: 6 bases; junction bases outside the gene matches: 8. The germline V gene encodes CDR1 SGHVS and CDR2 FNYEAQ. The CDR3 nucleotides read TGTGCCAGCAGCTTAGAGCAGGGGGTTGGGCCTGAAGCTTTCTTT. The encoded protein is CASSLEQGVGPEAFF. The entire variable domain, with the rest obtained from reference TRBV7-6 and TRBJ1-1, is as follows: GAGVSQSPRYKVTKRGQDVALRCDPISGHVSLYWYRQALGQGPEFLTYFNYEAQQDKSGLPNDRFSAERPEGSISTLTIQRTEQRDSAMYRCASSLEQGVGPEAFFGQGTRLTVV.

This clonotype appeared a few times. The V and J genes are TRBV28 and TRBJ1-6, with D possibly matching TRBD1 (6 bases). This CDR3 has 16 amino acids. Trimming removed 6 bases from V and 14 bases from J, with 26 bases in between. Germline loops: CDR1 MDHEN, CDR2 SYDVKM. CDR3 DNA sequence: TGTGCCAGCAGCCCGATACTTCGGGTCCCGAGGGGGTCCCTCCACTTT. This codes for CASSPILRVPRGSLHF.

There are many counts of this clonotype. The J gene is TRBJ2-3, the V gene TRBV7-6; D is possibly TRBD2 (7 bases). Germline CDR1 reads SGHVS; CDR2 reads FNYEAQ. The V end lost 6 bases, the J end lost 4 bases, and 14 bases lay between the germline ends. There are 14 residues in the CDR3. Here the CDR3 reads CASSYGGPSDTQYF. CDR3 DNA: TGTGCCAGCAGTTACGGGGGGCCCTCAGATACGCAGTATTTT. Filled out from reference TRBV7-6 and TRBJ2-3, the complete variable domain reads GAGVSQSPRYKVTKRGQDVALRCDPISGHVSLYWYRQALGQGPEFLTYFNYEAQQDKSGLPNDRFSAERPEGSISTLTIQRTEQRDSAMYRCASSYGGPSDTQYFGPGTRLTVL.

This clonotype was counted many times. The rearrangement joins TRBV30 to TRBJ2-1, with 10 bases matching TRBD2. The germline V gene encodes CDR1 GTSNPN and CDR2 SVGIG (reference sequence). The ends lost 5 bases at V and 8 bases at J; junction bases unmatched: 9. The CDR3 consists of 14 residues. This CDR3 is CAWRGASGSHEQFF. DNA for the CDR3: TGTGCCTGGCGCGGGGCTAGCGGGAGCCATGAGCAGTTCTTC.

In its sample, this clonotype was seen many times. The rearrangement uses TRBV2 and TRBJ2-3, with 10 bases aligning to TRBD2. V shed 6 bases, J shed 3 bases, and the junction held 12 bases outside the gene matches. The CDR3 contains 17 residues. Germline values: CDR1 SNHLY, CDR2 FYNNEI. CDR3 protein: CASRDFKRGGRTDTQYF. The CDR3 DNA follows: TGTGCCAGCAGGGATTTTAAGCGGGGGGGCCGTACAGATACGCAGTATTTT.